This entry describes one T cell receptor (beta chain). The CDR3 has 14 amino acids. V was clipped by 3 bases and J by 7 bases, with 18 bases between them. Germline V gives CDR1 GTSNPN, CDR2 SVGIG (reference sequence). This entry comes from a study of blood T cell repertoires in COVID-19. Study context: Collection of acute and convalescent COVID-19 samples took place in the United States, Italy and Spain. T cells, B-cell-depleted T cells, or PBMCs supplied cDNA or gDNA.

How the authors handled the data: Reference gene primer amplification gave nucleated cell count estimates. Profiled with immunoSEQ multiplex PCR; TCRdb holds only in-frame clones, not every one. The DNA gave D and trimming, while V, J and clone size come from that table. The repertoire includes 350,000 or so clones, around 83% of them detected once, and roughly 3% sits in the top ten. This clonotype was obtained from a man between 25 and 39 years old with active or convalescent COVID-19. The chain couples TRBV30 to TRBJ1-2; D is perhaps TRBD1 (6 bases). Material for sequencing was peripheral blood. CDR3: CAWRATRGAGGYTF. Here the CDR3 DNA reads TGTGCCTGGAGGGCTACGCGGGGGGCCGGTGGCTACACCTTC.